This is a list of T cell receptor beta chains from one sample in a study of cytomegalovirus exposure and HLA in healthy donors. Only in-frame clones appear in the TCRdb table, and some are missing; sequencing was by immunoSEQ multiplex PCR. Seen here are around 200,000 clones, 55% to 75% observed once, and the top ten hold roughly 2.5%. The sequenced sample consisted of PBMCs. These TCRs come from a man aged 35 to 55 in good health and CMV-seropositive. Both conserved end residues are part of each CDR3. The D gene is left open where the match is weak. Clone size is given for some rows only: seen once, a few or many times, or a class if the clone is expanded.

>TRBV5-4|TRBJ1-2|TRBD1|few
TGTGCCAGCATCTACCGGGACAGTGCTAACTATGGCTACACCTTC
CASIYRDSANYGYTF
>TRBV5-5|TRBJ2-7|TRBD2|once
TGTGCCAGCAGCTGGACTAGCGCGGAGACCTACGAGCAGTACTTC
CASSWTSAETYEQYF
>TRBV7-2|TRBJ1-2|TRBD1|NA
TGTGCCAGCAGCCCCTTAGGGACAGGGTCAGGCTACACCTTC
CASSPLGTGSGYTF
>TRBV28|TRBJ1-1|TRBD1|once
TGTGCCAGCAGGGACAGGGGTCTCGGGACTGAAGCTTTCTTT
CASRDRGLGTEAFF
>TRBV25-1|TRBJ2-1|NA|NA
TGTGCCAGCAGTGATCCCAGGGCAAGAGAGCAGTTCTTC
CASSDPRAREQFF
>TRBV11-2|TRBJ2-6|NA|few
TGTGCCAGCAGCTTAGCATCAGGGATAAACGTCCTGACTTTC
CASSLASGINVLTF
>TRBV29-1|TRBJ1-1|TRBD1|NA
TGCAGCGTTCCTTCATACCGGGACAGGGGAGGAAGCACTGAAGCTTTCTTT
CSVPSYRDRGGSTEAFF
>TRBV7-8|TRBJ2-7|TRBD1|NA
TGTGCCAGCAGCGTGGACAGGGGGCAGTACGAGCAGTACTTC
CASSVDRGQYEQYF
>TRBV7-6|TRBJ1-6|NA|NA
TGTGCCAGCAGCCTAGCGGGACTTTATAATTCACCCCTCCACTTT
CASSLAGLYNSPLHF
>TRBV5-4|TRBJ1-2|NA|once
TGTGCCAGCAGCTTTGGGCAGCTTTATGGCTACACCTTC
CASSFGQLYGYTF
>TRBV28|TRBJ1-2|TRBD1|few
TGTGCCAGCAGAAAAACAGGGGTTCATGGCTACACCTTC
CASRKTGVHGYTF
>TRBV7-9|TRBJ1-4|TRBD1|NA
TGTGCCAGCAGCTTACGGGGCGGGACAGTGGATGAAAAACTGTTTTTT
CASSLRGGTVDEKLFF
>TRBV28|TRBJ2-7|NA|NA
TGTGCCAGCAGCCCAAGGACTACCCCCTACGAGCAGTACTTC
CASSPRTTPYEQYF
>TRBV10-3|TRBJ2-3|TRBD1|NA
TGTGCCGGCGGACAGGGGTCCGCAGATACGCAGTATTTT
CAGGQGSADTQYF
>TRBV27|TRBJ1-2|NA|few
TGTGCCAGCAGTTTGGACGGGAAGCTCTATGGCTACACCTTC
CASSLDGKLYGYTF
>TRBV5-1|TRBJ1-6|TRBD1|NA
TGCGCCAGCAGAGACCAGGGGGCGCTGGGTTCACCCCTCCACTTT
CASRDQGALGSPLHF
>TRBV5-6|TRBJ1-2|TRBD1|NA
TGTGCCAGCAGCACGGCCGGGACAGGGTCCTATGGCTACACCTTC
CASSTAGTGSYGYTF
>TRBV7-8|TRBJ2-3|TRBD2|few
TGTGCCAGCAGCTTAGGTTGGGCGGGGGGGTCCACAGATACGCAGTATTTT
CASSLGWAGGSTDTQYF
>TRBV7-2|TRBJ2-6|NA|NA
TGTGCCAGCAGCTTCCAGAGGCGGGGGGCCAACGTCCTGACTTTC
CASSFQRRGANVLTF
>TRBV10-1|TRBJ2-7|TRBD1|NA
TGCGCCAGCAGTCCCCAGGGACAGTGGGTTTTATACGAGCAGTACTTC
CASSPQGQWVLYEQYF
>TRBV5-5|TRBJ2-5|TRBD1|NA
TGTGCCAGCAGCTTGAAGGACAGGGGGCGCCGGGAGACCCAGTACTTC
CASSLKDRGRRETQYF
>TRBV13|TRBJ1-2|TRBD1|NA
TGTGCCAGCAGCTCCGGGACAGGAAACTATGGCTACACCTTC
CASSSGTGNYGYTF
>TRBV9|TRBJ2-3|TRBD1|NA
TGTGCCAGCAGCACTCGCGGGACAGGGAGTAGGAATACGCAGTATTTT
CASSTRGTGSRNTQYF
>TRBV5-6|TRBJ2-7|TRBD2|NA
TGTGCCAGCAGCTTGGAGCCGGGGGGGACCTACGAGCAGTACTTC
CASSLEPGGTYEQYF
>TRBV5-1|TRBJ2-3|TRBD1|few
TGCGCCAGCAGCGTGGGACAGGGGGCCGGAGATACGCAGTATTTT
CASSVGQGAGDTQYF
>TRBV4-3|TRBJ1-4|NA|once
TGCGCCAGCAGCCAAGATCCCAACCCGGACAGTGAGGCAAATGAAAAACTGTTTTTT
CASSQDPNPDSEANEKLFF
>TRBV29-1|TRBJ2-1|TRBD1|NA
TGCAGCGTTGATGCCCTGAGACAGGGTAAGGGCAATGAGCAGTTCTTC
CSVDALRQGKGNEQFF
>TRBV23-1|TRBJ2-2|NA|NA
TGCGCCAGCAGGCCACAGGACCCGAACACCGGGGAGCTGTTTTTT
CASRPQDPNTGELFF
>TRBV28|TRBJ1-2|NA|NA
TGTGCCAGCAGGCAGACAGGAGCCTATGGCTACACCTTC
CASRQTGAYGYTF
>TRBV12-5|TRBJ2-3|TRBD1|NA
TGTGCTAGTGGTTTGGGCCTGGACAGGGCGCAGTATTTT
CASGLGLDRAQYF
>TRBV18|TRBJ2-3|TRBD1|NA
TGTGCCAGCTCACTCCGACAGGGGGCGACCCTCACAGATACGCAGTATTTT
CASSLRQGATLTDTQYF
>TRBV7-6|TRBJ2-1|NA|few
TGTGCCAGCAGCTTAGACTACGGCCCCTACAATGAGCAGTTCTTC
CASSLDYGPYNEQFF
>TRBV7-2|TRBJ2-1|TRBD2|NA
TGTGCCAGCAGCCCGGGGGGTAGCTCCTACAATGAGCAGTTCTTC
CASSPGGSSYNEQFF
>TRBV6-1|TRBJ1-1|TRBD1|NA
TGTGCCAGCAGGGGGTTTACAGGGGCGAACACTGAAGCTTTCTTT
CASRGFTGANTEAFF
>TRBV7-6|TRBJ2-1|TRBD2|NA
TGTGCCAGCAGCTTAGACGGGCGTGGCGGGGGGGCCGCTCGCAATGAGCAGTTCTTC
CASSLDGRGGGAARNEQFF
>TRBV5-4|TRBJ2-7|TRBD1|NA
TGTGCCAGCAGCTCGGGACAGACTATACAGTACTTC
CASSSGQTIQYF
>TRBV10-3|TRBJ2-7|NA|NA
TGTGCCATCAGTGAGCTAGTGGGGGGACCCTACGAGCAGTACTTC
CAISELVGGPYEQYF
>TRBV6-1|TRBJ2-3|NA|NA
TGTGCCAGCAGTGAAAGGAGGAGGGCCGGCACAGATACGCAGTATTTT
CASSERRRAGTDTQYF
>TRBV6-1|TRBJ2-7|NA|NA
TGTGCCAGCAGTGAGGCGGGACGTCAATTCAGCTCCTACGAGCAGTACTTC
CASSEAGRQFSSYEQYF
>TRBV6-5|TRBJ2-7|NA|NA
TGTGCCAGCAGTTACGGTCCCTCAATCGGCTACGAGCAGTACTTC
CASSYGPSIGYEQYF
>TRBV9|TRBJ2-5|NA|NA
TGTGCCAGCAGCTCCGCAGCGGATTTACCAACGGGGACCCAGTACTTC
CASSSAADLPTGTQYF
>TRBV13|TRBJ2-6|TRBD1|NA
TGTGCCAGCAGCCTGTATAAACAGGGGAAGGCTGGGGCCAACGTCCTGACTTTC
CASSLYKQGKAGANVLTF
>TRBV6-1|TRBJ2-3|NA|NA
TGTGCCAGCAGTGAAGGGGGCGCCTCAGATACGCAGTATTTT
CASSEGGASDTQYF
>TRBV5-1|TRBJ1-1|NA|NA
TGCGCCAGCAGCTTGGGCTACGTCGGGGGGACTGAAGCTTTCTTT
CASSLGYVGGTEAFF
>TRBV13|TRBJ2-3|TRBD1|NA
TGTGCCAGCAGCTCACGGGGACAGGGGAGCACAGATACGCAGTATTTT
CASSSRGQGSTDTQYF
>TRBV9|TRBJ2-1|TRBD1|NA
TGTGCCAGCAGCGTAGGTCCCGACAGGGGGAGAAACAATGAGCAGTTCTTC
CASSVGPDRGRNNEQFF